The present T cell receptor beta chain was sequenced within a study of metastatic and nonmetastatic thyroid tumors. Study-wide context: Peripheral blood and tumor or nodule samples from malignant and benign thyroid patients were compared.

No treatment of any kind had been given to any patient before thyroid surgery. J gave up 6 bases and V 10 bases, and 6 bases lay outside the gene matches. Germline V CDR1 and CDR2: ENHRY, SYGVKD. The CDR3 consists of 12 residues. Original methodology: The study built a papillary thyroid cancer distant-metastasis classifier from CDR3 differences across clinicopathological groups. TCRdb reanalyzed the PCR reads via MiXCR. TCRdb's processing, not the authors', yielded these V and J calls. The profile covers around 7,000 clones, with approximately 34% appearing a single time and 37% taken by the ten largest. Study-wide findings and caveats: According to reports, the diversity of TCR beta was significantly higher in malignant thyroid tumors than in benign nodules, and this held in both blood and tumor samples.

Regarding this clone: The antigen remains unidentified.

V usage is TRBV10-3 and J usage is TRBJ2-1; 7 bases line up with TRBD2. This sequence originates from a female donor with papillary thyroid cancer or a benign thyroid nodule (not recorded which). Some clones in this sample may be carry-over from other donors' samples. Sequenced sample: adjacent normal tissue. The CDR3 nucleotides read TGTGCCAGCTCCGGGACTACCAATGAGCAGTTCTTC. Residues: CASSGTTNEQFF.